The rows below give T cell receptor beta chains drawn from one sample of a study of STAT5B mutations in CD4+ large granular lymphocyte leukemia. Produced via immunoSEQ multiplex PCR; TCRdb's table is partial and in-frame only. The table has tens of thousands of clones, around 82% seen once. Sequenced: CD4+ T cells from blood buffy coats. These receptors were collected from a human donor in good health. Each CDR3 is given with its conserved first and last residue. The D gene is left open where the match is weak. The size entry is marked missing in some rows and otherwise reads once, few, many or a size class.

TRBJ1-2	TRBD1	NA	TRBV5-1	CASRDRPLGDYGYTF	TGCGCCAGCCGGGACAGGCCCCTGGGGGACTATGGCTACACCTTC
TRBJ2-3	NA	NA	TRBV21-1	CASRAGATRSTDTQYF	TGTGCCAGTCGAGCGGGGGCAACAAGAAGCACAGATACGCAGTATTTT
TRBJ2-3	TRBD2	NA	TRBV30	CAWSVSPISGRSSDTQYF	TGTGCCTGGAGTGTAAGCCCGATTAGCGGGAGGAGTTCAGATACGCAGTATTTT
TRBJ1-5	TRBD1	NA	TRBV6-1	CASSGQGGDGPQHF	TGTGCCAGCAGCGGACAGGGGGGTGACGGGCCCCAGCATTTT
TRBJ1-2	NA	NA	TRBV5-1	CASSPGDGYTF	TGCGCCAGCAGCCCGGGGGATGGCTACACCTTC
TRBJ1-1	NA	NA	TRBV27	CASSEWGGVNTEAFF	TGTGCCAGCAGTGAGTGGGGGGGGGTGAACACTGAAGCTTTCTTT
TRBJ2-7	NA	NA	TRBV29-1	CSVEDLHYEQYF	TGCAGCGTTGAAGATCTGCACTACGAGCAGTACTTC
TRBJ1-1	NA	NA	TRBV19	CASSIVGTNTEAFF	TGTGCCAGTAGTATAGTTGGGACTAACACTGAAGCTTTCTTT
TRBJ2-5	NA	few	TRBV21-1	CASSKGGSGRPHQETQYF	TGTGCCAGCAGCAAAGGTGGTAGCGGGAGACCACACCAAGAGACCCAGTACTTC
TRBJ2-7	TRBD2	few	TRBV19	CASSPGTSGGFYEQYF	TGTGCCAGTAGTCCTGGGACTAGCGGGGGATTTTACGAGCAGTACTTC
TRBJ1-1	NA	NA	TRBV6-5	CASSFPGGPNTEAFF	TGTGCCAGCAGTTTCCCCGGGGGACCGAACACTGAAGCTTTCTTT
TRBJ2-7	TRBD2	few	TRBV9	CASSVGLAGGAYEQYF	TGTGCCAGCAGCGTCGGGCTAGCGGGAGGGGCCTACGAGCAGTACTTC
TRBJ1-5	TRBD1	NA	TRBV30	CAWTRGQGSNQPQHF	TGTGCCTGGACCCGCGGACAGGGGAGCAATCAGCCCCAGCATTTT
TRBJ2-2	TRBD2	NA	TRBV5-1	CASSMIGTSGRSGELFF	TGCGCCAGCAGCATGATCGGGACTAGCGGGAGATCTGGGGAGCTGTTTTTT
TRBJ1-1	TRBD1	NA	TRBV19	CASSIDRRQGAFITEAFF	TGTGCCAGTAGTATAGATCGAAGGCAGGGGGCCTTTATCACTGAAGCTTTCTTT
TRBJ2-7	NA	NA	TRBV2	CASGRGGLAIEQYF	TGTGCCAGCGGGAGGGGGGGGCTCGCTATCGAGCAGTACTTC
TRBJ2-3	TRBD1	once	TRBV28	CASRDRINTDTQYF	TGTGCCAGCAGGGACAGGATAAACACAGATACGCAGTATTTT
TRBJ1-1	NA	NA	TRBV6-1	CASKRGGTAEAFF	TGTGCCAGCAAAAGGGGGGGGACGGCTGAAGCTTTCTTT
TRBJ2-7	TRBD1	NA	TRBV9	CASSAQGVSYEQYF	TGTGCCAGCAGCGCCCAGGGGGTTTCCTACGAGCAGTACTTC
TRBJ2-3	NA	NA	TRBV21-1	CASSKRTLRDTQYF	TGTGCCAGCAGCAAAAGGACCCTGCGAGATACGCAGTATTTT
TRBJ2-1	NA	NA	TRBV5-1	CASSFEGSYNEQFF	TGCGCCAGCAGCTTTGAGGGGTCCTACAATGAGCAGTTCTTC
TRBJ2-3	TRBD2	NA	TRBV18	CASSPGLAGALTDTQYF	TGTGCCAGCTCACCGGGACTAGCGGGGGCCTTGACAGATACGCAGTATTTT
TRBJ2-6	TRBD1	NA	TRBV5-1	CASSLGQGASGANVLTF	TGCGCCAGCAGCTTGGGGCAGGGGGCATCCGGGGCCAACGTCCTGACTTTC
TRBJ2-4	NA	NA	TRBV19	CASSGGLAKNIQYF	TGTGCCAGTTCTGGGGGCCTAGCCAAAAACATTCAGTACTTC
TRBJ1-1	NA	NA	TRBV10-2	CASREGNTEAFF	TGCGCCAGCCGGGAGGGAAACACTGAAGCTTTCTTT
TRBJ2-3	NA	NA	TRBV4-2	CASSQGGDGGQYF	TGTGCCAGCAGCCAAGGGGGCGATGGGGGGCAGTATTTT
TRBJ2-1	TRBD2	once	TRBV5-1	CASRREGPLYNEQFF	TGCGCCAGCAGGCGGGAGGGCCCCCTATACAATGAGCAGTTCTTC
TRBJ1-1	NA	NA	TRBV7-3	CASSPGRANTEAFF	TGTGCCAGCAGCCCCGGACGGGCGAACACTGAAGCTTTCTTT
TRBJ2-1	NA	few	TRBV4-2	CASSQRYNEQFF	TGTGCCAGCAGCCAACGATACAATGAGCAGTTCTTC
TRBJ1-5	NA	NA	TRBV27	CASRQLQGLNQPQHF	TGTGCCAGCAGACAATTACAGGGTCTCAATCAGCCCCAGCATTTT
TRBJ1-3	NA	NA	TRBV30	CAWKQWDSGNTIYF	TGTGCCTGGAAACAGTGGGACTCTGGAAACACCATATATTTT
TRBJ2-5	TRBD1	NA	TRBV7-2	CASSTGGIGETQYF	TGTGCCAGCAGCACAGGGGGGATTGGAGAGACCCAGTACTTC
TRBJ1-2	NA	NA	TRBV30	CAWSPPSHYGYTF	TGTGCCTGGAGTCCTCCGAGTCACTATGGCTACACCTTC
TRBJ2-3	NA	NA	TRBV5-4	CASSIPGDTQYF	TGTGCCAGCAGTATCCCGGGAGATACGCAGTATTTT
TRBJ1-2	NA	NA	TRBV6-5	CASSYSTVGYGYTF	TGTGCCAGCAGTTACTCGACGGTGGGCTATGGCTACACCTTC
TRBJ2-7	NA	NA	TRBV27	CASTPGGGNRDEQYF	TGTGCCAGCACCCCCGGAGGGGGCAATCGGGACGAGCAGTACTTC
TRBJ1-1	TRBD1	few	TRBV6-5	CASSYSGTGSPFF	TGTGCCAGCAGTTACTCTGGGACAGGGAGTCCCTTTTTT
TRBJ2-3	NA	NA	TRBV2	CASSVSRATDTQYF	TGTGCCAGCAGCGTTTCCCGAGCCACAGATACGCAGTATTTT
TRBJ1-3	NA	NA	TRBV5-1	CASSSTGSVVAGNTIYF	TGCGCCAGCAGCTCCACAGGGTCGGTAGTCGCTGGAAACACCATATATTTT
TRBJ2-1	TRBD2	few	TRBV7-8	CASSSWTSGREQFF	TGTGCCAGCAGCTCCTGGACTAGCGGACGTGAGCAGTTCTTC
TRBJ2-3	NA	NA	TRBV7-2	CASSSLGGASTDTQYF	TGTGCCAGCAGCAGCCTCGGGGGCGCTAGCACAGATACGCAGTATTTT
TRBJ1-4	TRBD1	few	TRBV10-1	CASRGQGSGKLFF	TGCGCCAGCAGAGGACAGGGATCTGGAAAACTGTTTTTT